This T cell receptor beta chain was sequenced during a study of cytotoxic CD8 clonotypes in ibrutinib-treated CLL. The V and J ends lost 0 bases and 9 bases, in that order; junction bases with no gene match: 7. The germline gives CDR1 GTSNPN, CDR2 SVGIG (reference sequence). The CDR3 has 15 amino acids. Produced via immunoSEQ multiplex PCR; TCRdb's table is partial and in-frame only. This table has 150,000 to 200,000 clones, around nine tenths appearing once. V usage is TRBV30 and J usage is TRBJ2-1, with TRBD2 identical over 11 bases. Sequences were derived from PBMCs, sampled at disease progression, from a patient treated with ibrutinib. This receptor was identified in a human donor with chronic lymphocytic leukemia. CDR3 protein: CAWSVTSGSKLEQFF. The CDR3 DNA reads TGTGCCTGGAGTGTAACTAGCGGGAGTAAGCTTGAGCAGTTCTTC.